One and the same sample provided the 27 T cell receptor beta chains below, sequenced in a study of T cell changes during pregnancy in multiple sclerosis. Clones were sequenced by immunoSEQ multiplex PCR, and TCRdb holds only the in-frame ones, with some missing. The sample consists of about 69,000 clones, about 92% of them appearing once. This sample comprised peripheral blood, obtained in the third trimester of pregnancy. The receptors derive from a female donor in good health, enrolled as a control in a pregnancy study.

This chain connects TRBV25-1 to TRBJ2-7, with D possibly being TRBD1 (5 bases). The V end was cut by 5 bases, the J end by 7 bases, with 15 bases between. CDR1 and CDR2 (germline): MGHDK, SYGVNS. The CDR3 is 13 residues long. This CDR3 is CASSNLGQGEQYF. DNA for the CDR3: TGTGCCAGCAGTAACTTGGGGCAGGGAGAGCAGTACTTC.

The J gene is TRBJ2-1, the V gene TRBV5-1, with 11 bases that match TRBD2. V shed 2 bases and J 7 bases; nucleotides not matched to a gene: 5. The CDR3 is 15 residues long. Germline CDR1 SGHRS, CDR2 YFSETQ. CDR3 bases: TGCGCCAGCAGCTTCGCCGGGACTAGCGGAAATGAGCAGTTCTTC. Protein: CASSFAGTSGNEQFF. Filled out from reference TRBV5-1 and TRBJ2-1, the complete variable domain reads KAGVTQTPRYLIKTRGQQVTLSCSPISGHRSVSWYQQTPGQGLQFLFEYFSETQRNKGNFPGRFSGRQFSNSRSEMNVSTLELGDSALYLCASSFAGTSGNEQFFGPGTRLTVL.

Concerning this clone: One end of the junction does not line up with germline, which may come from a read error. The chain is built from TRBV7-7 and TRBJ2-7, with D perhaps TRBD1 (5 bases). CDR3 size: 14 residues. The V gene's germline CDR1 is SSHAT and CDR2 FNYEAQ (reference sequence). The CDR3 region has the DNA TGTGCTAGCAGCTTAGAACAGGCCTCCCCCGAGCAGTACTTC. Encoded protein: CASSLEQASPEQYF.

The rearrangement joins TRBV5-1 to TRBJ2-2; tentative D call: TRBD2 (6 bases). Trimming shortened V by 5 bases and J by 6 bases, and 14 bases separated the two germline ends. This CDR3 region has 14 residues. Per the germline V gene, CDR1 is SGHRS and CDR2 is YFSETQ. CDR3 sequence (DNA): TGCGCCAGCAGTCTGCTAGGGAGGTCCGGGGAGCTGTTTTTT. Amino acids: CASSLLGRSGELFF.

CDR3 sequence reads: CAILNSRNYGYTF. The CDR3 DNA is TGTGCCATCCTTAATTCCCGTAACTATGGCTACACCTTC. The J gene is TRBJ1-2, the V gene TRBV28; D gene uncertain. Trimming cost V 10 bases and J 1 base, with 13 bases left between them. The CDR3 extends over 13 amino acids. The V gene's germline CDR1 is MDHEN and CDR2 SYDVKM.

The V and J genes are TRBV6-1 and TRBJ2-1; tentatively, D is TRBD2 (6 bases). Trimming cost V 6 bases and J 5 bases, with 14 bases left between them. Germline loops: CDR1 MNHNS, CDR2 SASEGT. The CDR3 covers 14 residues. The CDR3 DNA reads TGTGCCAGCAGCCTCGGAGGGCCGAACAATGAGCAGTTCTTC. This translates into CASSLGGPNNEQFF.

The chain is built from TRBV4-3 and TRBJ2-1, with 9 bases aligning to TRBD2. The germline V gene has CDR1 LGHNA and CDR2 YSLEER. The J segment lost 9 bases and the V segment lost 1 base, leaving 7 bases of the junction unmatched. The CDR3 loop spans 15 amino acids. The CDR3 loop reads CASSQGGTSPREQFF. CDR3 coding DNA: TGCGCCAGCAGCCAAGGAGGGACTAGCCCCCGTGAGCAGTTCTTC.

The chain carries TRBV9 and TRBJ2-5; D is unclear. CDR3 length: 16 amino acids. Germline V gene lookup returns CDR1 SGDLS and CDR2 YYNGEE. V lost 0 bases, J lost 1 base, and 13 bases lay in between. The CDR3 spells CASSVGPQTVQETQYF. The CDR3 region has the DNA TGTGCCAGCAGCGTAGGGCCACAGACGGTCCAAGAGACCCAGTACTTC. The entire variable domain, with the rest obtained from reference TRBV9 and TRBJ2-5, is as follows: DSGVTQTPKHLITATGQRVTLRCSPRSGDLSVYWYQQSLDQGLQFLIQYYNGEERAKGNILERFSAQQFPDLHSELNLSSLELGDSALYFCASSVGPQTVQETQYFGPGTRLLVL.

V gene TRBV5-1 combines with J gene TRBJ2-5; 7 nucleotides align to TRBD2. The CDR3 sequence is 16 residues long. The V and J ends lost 2 bases and 2 bases, in that order; junction bases with no gene match: 9. In germline, CDR1 is SGHRS, CDR2 YFSETQ. The CDR3 DNA is TGCGCCAGCAGCTTTTCGGGCACTAGCGCACAAGAGACCCAGTACTTC. Translation gives CASSFSGTSAQETQYF.

V is TRBV19 and J is TRBJ1-2; 12 nucleotides line up with TRBD1. The V segment lost 5 bases and the J segment 6 bases; nucleotides outside the gene matches: 13. There are 17 residues in the CDR3. Germline loops: CDR1 LNHDA, CDR2 SQIVND (reference sequence). The CDR3: CASSQSGTGGGVDGYTF. DNA for the CDR3: TGTGCCAGTAGTCAGTCCGGGACAGGGGGCGGTGTGGATGGCTACACCTTC.

The chain links TRBV9 to TRBJ2-7; 7 positions match TRBD2. The germline CDR1 and CDR2 sequences are SGDLS and YYNGEE. Trimming took 4 bases from V and 2 from J; bases not matched to a gene: 9. The CDR3 is 15 amino acids. The CDR3 DNA is TGTGCCAGCAGCTCCCAACCTGGGGGGGCCTACGAGCAGTACTTC. This encodes CASSSQPGGAYEQYF.

The V gene is TRBV5-6, the J gene TRBJ2-2; the D gene is possibly TRBD1 (5 bases). The germline V gene has CDR1 SGHDT and CDR2 YYEEEE. The CDR3 runs 16 residues. V shed 9 bases and J shed 3 bases, with 21 bases lying between them. The CDR3 nucleotides are TGTGCCACCTCGGGTCCCTCCGGACACTACACCGGGGAGCTGTTTTTT. Protein product: CATSGPSGHYTGELFF.

The rearrangement joins TRBV11-2 to TRBJ2-5, with 12 bases aligning to TRBD2. Trimming cost V 1 base and J 9 bases; bases outside gene matches: 6. Germline CDR1 is SGHAT and CDR2 is FQNNGV. The CDR3 sequence is 15 residues long. CDR3 coding DNA: TGTGCCAGCAGCTTAGGACTAGCGGGGGCTGCGGCCCAGTACTTC. This encodes CASSLGLAGAAAQYF.

The J gene is TRBJ2-1, the V gene TRBV7-8; D unresolved. The V and J ends lost 0 bases and 7 bases respectively, with 7 bases between them. The CDR3 is made up of 13 amino acids. Germline loops: CDR1 SGHVS, CDR2 FQNEAQ. The CDR3 DNA reads TGTGCCAGCAGCTTAGCGCTAGAGAATGAGCAGTTCTTC. The encoded protein is CASSLALENEQFF.

This rearrangement joins TRBV6-6 to TRBJ1-1; TRBD1 matches at 9 bases. Germline V lookup: CDR1 MNHNY, CDR2 SVGAGI (reference sequence). With V trimmed by 2 bases and J by 8 bases, 9 bases remained unmatched. This CDR3 contains 15 residues. The CDR3 DNA follows: TGTGCCAGCAGTTACCATAGGACAGGGGTGTCGGAAGCTTTCTTT. This translates into CASSYHRTGVSEAFF.

The chain combines TRBV2 with TRBJ2-2; 8 nucleotides agree with TRBD2. CDR1 SNHLY and CDR2 FYNNEI come from the germline V gene. With 10 bases clipped from V and 7 bases from J, the junction kept 5 bases outside the gene matches. The CDR3 contains 12 residues. The CDR3 DNA reads as TGTGCCATAAGACGGGGGGGCGGGGAGCTGTTTTTT. Translated: CAIRRGGGELFF. The full variable domain, rest sourced from reference TRBV2 and TRBJ2-2, is EPEVTQTPSHQVTQMGQEVILRCVPISNHLYFYWYRQILGQKVEFLVSFYNNEISEKSEIFDDQFSVERPDGSNFTLKIRSTKLEDSAMYFCAIRRGGGELFFGEGSRLTVL.

The chain employs TRBV28 and TRBJ2-1; D perhaps matches TRBD1 (5 bases). CDR3 size: 14 residues. Per the germline V gene, CDR1 is MDHEN and CDR2 is SYDVKM. V gave up 6 bases and J gave up 6 bases, with 15 bases separating them. CDR3 in amino acids: CASSSPRAPNEQFF. The CDR3 DNA is TGTGCCAGCAGCTCTCCCAGGGCTCCCAATGAGCAGTTCTTC.

The chain employs TRBV7-9 and TRBJ2-2; 9 nucleotides match TRBD1. The CDR3 runs 16 residues. V lost 8 bases and J lost 2; bases outside the gene matches: 9. Germline-derived CDR1 and CDR2 are SEHNR and FQNEAQ (reference sequence). The CDR3 DNA is TGTGCCAGCCGACAAACGGGACAGGGCAACACCGGGGAGCTGTTTTTT. Translated, it gives CASRQTGQGNTGELFF.

The V call is TRBV7-9, the J call TRBJ1-2; 8 bases are a match to TRBD1. After removal of 1 base from V and 7 bases from J, the junction contained 8 bases not matched to a gene. Germline CDR1 and CDR2: SEHNR and FQNEAQ (reference sequence). This CDR3 has 15 amino acids. The CDR3 sequence: CASSLGTGSGVGYTF. Written as DNA, the CDR3 is TGTGCCAGCAGCTTAGGGACAGGGTCCGGCGTTGGCTACACCTTC.

The chain combines TRBV2 with TRBJ1-2; no reliable D call. Germline CDR1 reads SNHLY; CDR2 reads FYNNEI. CDR3 length: 12 amino acids. V lost 8 bases and J 7 bases, leaving 14 bases between the germline ends. Written as DNA, the CDR3 is TGTGCCAGCTGGCGTGAGGGTTCTGGCTACACCTTC. Translation: CASWREGSGYTF.

This clone was seen only a few times. This rearrangement joins TRBV5-1 to TRBJ1-1, with 7 bases lining up with TRBD1. Looked up from germline, CDR1 is SGHRS and CDR2 is YFSETQ. The length of the CDR3 is 14 residues. V lost 0 bases to trimming and J lost 5 bases; unmatched junction nucleotides: 4. CDR3 loop: CASSLAQGETEAFF. The CDR3, as DNA: TGCGCCAGCAGCTTGGCCCAGGGGGAAACTGAAGCTTTCTTT.

The sample holds one count of this clone. The V call is TRBV5-1, the J call TRBJ1-4; TRBD1 agrees at 7 bases. The CDR3 contains 15 residues. The ends lost 0 bases at V and 5 bases at J; junction bases unmatched: 4. Germline loops: CDR1 SGHRS, CDR2 YFSETQ. Here the CDR3 reads CASSLAGQRNEKLFF. In DNA form, the CDR3 reads TGCGCCAGCAGCTTGGCGGGACAGCGAAATGAAAAACTGTTTTTT. Looking up the rest from reference TRBV5-1 and TRBJ1-4 gives the full variable domain: KAGVTQTPRYLIKTRGQQVTLSCSPISGHRSVSWYQQTPGQGLQFLFEYFSETQRNKGNFPGRFSGRQFSNSRSEMNVSTLELGDSALYLCASSLAGQRNEKLFFGSGTQLSVL.

V gene TRBV19 combines with J gene TRBJ1-3; D unclear. Germline CDR1 and CDR2: LNHDA and SQIVND (reference sequence). This CDR3 comprises 14 residues. Trimming pared 7 bases from V and 0 bases from J, leaving 10 bases between. CDR3 residues: CASTGLSSGNTIYF. DNA of the CDR3: TGTGCCAGTACGGGTTTAAGCTCTGGAAACACCATATATTTT.

This chain links TRBV29-1 with TRBJ2-2, with TRBD2 matching over 9 bases. Germline V gene sequence: CDR1 SQVTM, CDR2 ANQGSEA. After removal of 2 bases from V and 0 bases from J, the junction contained 7 bases not matched to a gene. This CDR3 contains 17 residues. This CDR3 reads CSVELAGTHANTGELFF. CDR3 DNA: TGCAGCGTTGAACTAGCGGGAACCCACGCGAACACCGGGGAGCTGTTTTTT.

The gene calls are TRBV9 and TRBJ2-5; D not resolved. The CDR3 totals 16 residues. Germline V gene data show CDR1 as SGDLS and CDR2 as YYNGEE. The ends were cut back, 0 bases at V and 4 bases at J, with 16 bases in the middle. The CDR3 DNA reads TGTGCCAGCAGCGTAGGTCTCTCAGGCACATTAGAGACCCAGTACTTC. Translating it yields CASSVGLSGTLETQYF.

This chain links TRBV6-6 with TRBJ1-1; tentative D call: TRBD1 (6 bases). Germline V lookup: CDR1 MNHNY, CDR2 SVGAGI (reference sequence). Trimming stripped 2 bases from V and 10 bases from J, with 11 bases between. The CDR3 runs 12 residues. The CDR3, as DNA: TGTGCCAGCAGTTACCCCAGGGGTCGAGCTTTCTTT. It specifies CASSYPRGRAFF.

Here the CDR3 DNA reads TGTGCCAGCAGCTTAGAGTGGTCAGCGGGTCTCACTGAAGCTTTCTTT. Translating gives CASSLEWSAGLTEAFF. V usage is TRBV11-1 and J usage is TRBJ1-1, with D unresolved. The germline CDR1 and CDR2 sequences are SGHAT and FQDESV (reference sequence). The CDR3 loop spans 16 amino acids. V lost 1 base and J 4 bases, leaving 16 bases between the germline ends.